This passage covers 32 T cell receptor beta chains from one sample sequenced in a study of tissue T cells after allogeneic stem cell transplantation. TCRdb's table, derived via immunoSEQ multiplex PCR, lists solely in-frame clones and lacks some. There are about 22,000 clones in the sample; roughly 72% occur only once, and approximately 0.72% lies in the top ten. The sample consisted of spleen. The receptors derive from a female BALB/c mouse in good health. The strain's MHC haplotype is H2-d.

This clone has just a few counts. The gene symbols are mouse symbols. The read is 1 residue too short to cover the CDR3 end, so that end is filled in from the germline J gene. V usage is TRBV2 and J usage is TRBJ1-3; a possible D gene is TRBD1 (6 bases). Germline values: CDR1 LGHNA, CDR2 YSYQKL. The CDR3 extends over 16 amino acids. With 3 bases removed from V and 0 bases from J, the gap between germline ends came to 12 bases. CDR3 sequence reads: CASSQEDRLSGNTLYF. CDR3 bases read: TGTGCCAGCAGCCAGGAGGACAGACTTTCTGGAAATACGCTCTAT.

Worth noting for this clone: Mouse germline and gene names are used. Coverage ceases 1 residue before the CDR3 finishes, and the germline J gene fills in the end. The rearrangement uses TRBV19 and TRBJ2-3; D unresolved. From germline, CDR1 is FNHDT and CDR2 SITEND (reference sequence). Trimming removed 5 bases at V and 0 bases at J, with 7 bases between. This CDR3 contains 13 residues. The sequenced CDR3 bases are TGTGCCAGCAGCATGGGAAGTGCAGAAACGCTGTAT. Protein sequence: CASSMGSAETLY. The full CDR3 sequence reads CASSMGSAETLYF.

About this clone: Genes and germline come from the mouse. The CDR3 is cut off 1 residue early in the read; its end comes from the germline J gene. V gene TRBV31 combines with J gene TRBJ2-7, with 10 bases aligning to TRBD2. V gave up 0 bases and J gave up 7 bases; unmatched junction bases: 6. Germline V gives CDR1 GKSSPN, CDR2 SITVG. This CDR3 region has 14 residues. CDR3 DNA, as far as it was read: TGTGCCTGGAGTCTAGGGCTGGGGGGGCGCGAACAGTAC. This sequence encodes CAWSLGLGGREQY. Given in full, the CDR3 is CAWSLGLGGREQYF.

About this clone: Mouse names are used for the genes. The CDR3 end is not reached by the read, which stops 1 residue before it; the germline J gene fills it in. The chain has TRBV1 and TRBJ2-3; 7 bases agree with TRBD1. J gave up 3 bases and V 3 bases, and 3 bases lay outside the gene matches. The length of the CDR3 is 14 residues. Germline loops: CDR1 NSQYPW, CDR2 LRSPGD (reference sequence). The DNA read from the CDR3 is TGCACCTGCAGTGCTCTCAGGGGGGCAGAAACGCTGTAT. Translated: CTCSALRGAETLY. From start to end, the CDR3 is CTCSALRGAETLYF.

Points on this clone: Gene names and germline match the mouse. The read falls 1 residue short of the CDR3 end, and the missing part is taken from the germline J gene. The chain carries TRBV13-2 and TRBJ2-7; 11 bases match TRBD2. The CDR3 consists of 15 residues. The V segment lost 1 base and the J segment 3 bases; nucleotides outside the gene matches: 3. Germline V CDR1 and CDR2: NNHNN, SYGAGS (reference sequence). The CDR3 bases that were read are TGTGCCAGCGGTGATAGGGGACTGGGGGTCTATGAACAGTAC. This sequence encodes CASGDRGLGVYEQY. The whole CDR3 reads CASGDRGLGVYEQYF.

Notes on this clone: Mouse germline and gene names are used. The read halts 1 residue ahead of the CDR3 end, with the missing end drawn from the germline J gene. The V call is TRBV31, the J call TRBJ2-5; 7 nucleotides agree with TRBD2. CDR3 length: 13 residues. V lost 3 bases, J lost 2 bases, and 2 bases stayed unmatched. Germline V gives CDR1 GKSSPN, CDR2 SITVG. CDR3 sequence: CAWSWGTQDTQYF. The DNA read from the CDR3 is TGTGCCTGGAGCTGGGGGACCCAAGACACCCAGTAC.

Comments on this clone: Gene and germline names: mouse. Read sequence stops 1 residue before the CDR3 end, and the germline J gene provides the missing end. The rearrangement links TRBV31 to TRBJ1-3; a possible D gene is TRBD1 (5 bases). Between the trimmed V and J ends, which lost 3 bases and 0 bases, there was a span of 12 bases. This CDR3 is 15 amino acids long. Germline CDR1 GKSSPN, CDR2 SITVG. The CDR3 sequence: CAWSRDGNSGNTLYF. The sequenced part of the CDR3 DNA is TGTGCCTGGAGCCGGGACGGAAATTCTGGAAATACGCTCTAT.

Note on this clone: Gene labels here are mouse ones. The read halts 1 residue ahead of the CDR3 end, with the missing end drawn from the germline J gene. This sequence joins TRBV3 and TRBJ2-1; tentatively, D is TRBD2 (7 bases). V shed 2 bases and J shed 3 bases, with 14 bases lying between them. This CDR3 is 16 amino acids long. Looked up from germline, CDR1 is SNHLY and CDR2 is FYNGKV (reference sequence). CDR3 sequence: CASSLMGGAIYAEQFF. CDR3 bases read: TGTGCCAGCAGCTTAATGGGGGGCGCAATCTATGCTGAGCAGTTC.

As concerns this clone: Germline and genes: mouse. The CDR3 goes on 1 residue after the read ends, and that part is filled in from the germline J gene. This rearrangement joins TRBV13-2 to TRBJ1-1; D unresolved. Trimming removed 6 bases at V and 0 bases at J, with 9 bases between. The germline gives CDR1 NNHNN, CDR2 SYGAGS (reference sequence). The CDR3 spans 13 residues. CDR3 DNA (partial): TGTGCCAGCGTAGGCAGTGCAAACACAGAAGTCTTC. This gives the protein CASVGSANTEVF. The full CDR3 protein reads CASVGSANTEVFF.

Details on this clone: The junction differs from germline at one of its ends, possibly a read error. The genes are named according to mouse. The read falls 1 residue short of the CDR3 end, and the missing part is taken from the germline J gene. This sample also contains other DNA sequences that code for the same CDR3. The chain recombines TRBV19 with TRBJ1-1, with D unclear. Germline-derived CDR1 and CDR2 are FNHDT and SITEND (reference sequence). This CDR3 is 13 amino acids long. CDR3 in amino acids: CASSITANTEVFF. Incomplete CDR3 DNA: TGTGCCAGTAGTATAACAGCAAACACAGAAGTCTTC.

With regard to this clone: Germline and genes: mouse. The read ends 1 residue before the CDR3 terminus; that terminus is restored from the germline J gene. J is TRBJ1-1 and V is TRBV29, with D possibly matching TRBD1 (6 bases). Per the germline V gene, CDR1 is MSHET and CDR2 is SYDVDS. This CDR3 is built from 15 residues. Between the trimmed V and J ends, which lost 3 bases and 1 base, there was a span of 12 bases. CDR3 bases read: TGTGCTAGCAGTTTCCCCCGGGACAAAAACACAGAAGTCTTC. As protein: CASSFPRDKNTEVF. The complete CDR3 protein is CASSFPRDKNTEVFF.

The sample holds a few counts of this clone. Mouse names are used for the genes. The read finishes 1 residue shy of the CDR3 end, and the germline J gene is used to complete it. The chain recombines TRBV1 with TRBJ2-7; D remains ambiguous. V was clipped by 0 bases and J by 0 bases, with 6 bases between them. CDR3 length: 14 amino acids. Germline-derived CDR1 and CDR2 are NSQYPW and LRSPGD (reference sequence). The CDR3: CTCSADQSSYEQYF. CDR3 DNA (partial): TGCACCTGCAGTGCAGATCAAAGCTCCTATGAACAGTAC.

As concerns this clone: Gene labels here are mouse ones. The read halts 1 residue ahead of the CDR3 end, with the missing end drawn from the germline J gene. The V call is TRBV5, the J call TRBJ1-4, with 9 bases lining up with TRBD1. This CDR3 is 17 amino acids long. The ends lost 4 bases at V and 2 bases at J; junction bases unmatched: 8. From germline, CDR1 is LGHNA and CDR2 YNLKQL (reference sequence). The covered CDR3 bases are TGTGCCAGCAGCCCTCGAGAAACAGGGGGCTCCAACGAAAGATTATTT. Its protein product is CASSPRETGGSNERLF. The CDR3 in its entirety is CASSPRETGGSNERLFF.

To note about this clone: Gene labels here are mouse ones. Read sequence stops 1 residue before the CDR3 end, and the germline J gene provides the missing end. This sequence joins TRBV13-1 and TRBJ2-5; perhaps TRBD2 as D (6 bases). Trimming cost V 3 bases and J 2 bases, with 7 bases left between them. This CDR3 has 13 amino acids. Germline V CDR1 and CDR2: NSHNY, SYGAGN. Partial CDR3 DNA: TGTGCCAGCAGTGCTGGGGCCCAAGACACCCAGTAC. This encodes CASSAGAQDTQY. The entire CDR3 sequence reads CASSAGAQDTQYF.

About this clone: The gene names here belong to mouse. CDR3 region: CASSQRTGGPYEQYF. CDR3 DNA (partial): TGTGCCAGCAGCCAAAGGACTGGGGGGCCCTATGAACAGTAC. The J gene is TRBJ2-7, the V gene TRBV2; 11 nucleotides line up with TRBD2. The CDR3 extends 1 residue past the end of the read, so its final part is completed from the germline J gene. V gave up 2 bases and J gave up 2 bases; unmatched junction bases: 2. CDR3 size: 15 residues. CDR1 and CDR2 from the germline V gene are LGHNA and YSYQKL.

Worth noting for this clone: Gene names and germline refer to mouse. CDR3 DNA, as far as it was read: TGTGCCAGCAGCCGGGACACCCCCAACGAAAGATTATTT. Translation gives CASSRDTPNERLF. The entire CDR3 is CASSRDTPNERLFF. J is TRBJ1-4 and V is TRBV5; the D gene is possibly TRBD1 (6 bases). The read ends 1 residue early relative to the CDR3; the germline J gene fills the gap. Trimming stripped 4 bases from V and 3 bases from J, with 9 bases between. The CDR3 is 14 residues long. Germline values: CDR1 LGHNA, CDR2 YNLKQL (reference sequence).

This clone was seen more than once but under ten times. Genes and germline are mouse. The read terminates 1 residue ahead of where the CDR3 ends, so the germline J gene completes it. The rearrangement links TRBV4 to TRBJ2-2; no clear D gene. The CDR3 is 13 amino acids. Germline loops: CDR1 LGHDT, CDR2 YNNKQL (reference sequence). V shed 6 bases and J shed 0 bases, with 5 bases lying between them. The part of the CDR3 DNA that was read is TGTGCCAGCAGGAACACAAACACCGGGCAGCTCTAC. Encoded protein: CASRNTNTGQLY. Given in full, the CDR3 is CASRNTNTGQLYF.

As regards this clone: The listed genes are named as in mouse. Coverage ceases 1 residue before the CDR3 finishes, and the germline J gene fills in the end. The V call is TRBV13-3, the J call TRBJ1-5, with D perhaps matching TRBD1 (6 bases). The length of the CDR3 is 13 residues. With 5 bases removed from V and 9 bases from J, the gap between germline ends came to 15 bases. Germline CDR1 reads NNHDY; CDR2 reads SYVADS. CDR3 in amino acids: CASRGAQVMAPLF. The CDR3 bases that were read are TGTGCCAGCAGGGGGGCGCAAGTCATGGCTCCGCTT.

Comments on this clone: Gene names and germline match the mouse. The read ends 1 residue shy of where the CDR3 ends; the end is completed using the germline J gene. The chain has TRBV13-1 and TRBJ2-7; 8 bases align to TRBD1. Germline lookup yields CDR1 NSHNY and CDR2 SYGAGN. The V and J ends lost 5 bases and 6 bases, in that order; junction bases with no gene match: 4. The length of the CDR3 is 12 residues. Here the CDR3 reads CASRRQGSEQYF. CDR3 DNA, as far as it was read: TGTGCCAGCAGACGACAGGGGAGTGAACAGTAC.

Comment on this clone: Mouse names are used for the genes. The read is 1 residue too short to cover the CDR3 end, so that end is filled in from the germline J gene. V is TRBV19 and J is TRBJ2-4; no definite D call. Germline assignment: CDR1 FNHDT and CDR2 SITEND (reference sequence). V gave up 6 bases and J gave up 0 bases, with 5 bases separating them. This CDR3 comprises 12 residues. CDR3 protein: CASIDSQNTLYF. CDR3 bases read: TGTGCCAGCATAGACAGTCAAAACACCTTGTAC.

As concerns this clone: Genes and germline come from the mouse. The sequenced fragment ends 1 residue before the CDR3 boundary, so the rest is inferred from the germline J gene. V usage is TRBV19 and J usage is TRBJ1-2; no clear D gene. V lost 2 bases and J lost 0, with 5 bases in between. The CDR3 is made up of 13 amino acids. CDR1 is FNHDT, CDR2 SITEND, per germline (reference sequence). The sequenced part of the CDR3 DNA is TGTGCCAGCAGTATGGGGTCAAACTCCGACTACACC. Protein product: CASSMGSNSDYT. The whole CDR3 protein is CASSMGSNSDYTF.

This clone was detected a few times. Gene names refer to mouse genes. The read is 1 residue too short to cover the CDR3 end, so that end is filled in from the germline J gene. This chain connects TRBV19 to TRBJ1-4; D not resolved. Germline CDR1 and CDR2: FNHDT and SITEND (reference sequence). V gave up 1 base and J gave up 0 bases, with 4 bases separating them. CDR3 size: 14 residues. The chain's CDR3 is CASSISISNERLFF. Incomplete CDR3 DNA: TGTGCCAGCAGTATATCAATTTCCAACGAAAGATTATTT.

Comment on this clone: Gene labels here are mouse ones. The read ends 1 residue shy of where the CDR3 ends; the end is completed using the germline J gene. In the same sample, other DNA sequences code for this CDR3. This chain connects TRBV31 to TRBJ2-5; D tentatively fits TRBD1 or TRBD2 (6 bases each). V dropped 0 bases and J dropped 2 bases, with 6 bases sitting between them. The CDR3 sequence is 13 residues long. Germline V gene sequence: CDR1 GKSSPN, CDR2 SITVG. Partial CDR3 DNA: TGTGCCTGGAGTCTGGGGGCCCAAGACACCCAGTAC. Protein sequence: CAWSLGAQDTQY. The entire CDR3 is CAWSLGAQDTQYF.

A word on this clone: Genes and germline are mouse. The CDR3 end falls 1 residue outside the read, so it is completed with the germline J gene. The chain is built from TRBV19 and TRBJ2-4; TRBD1 is a possible D gene (6 bases). The V gene's germline CDR1 is FNHDT and CDR2 SITEND (reference sequence). Trimming left V 3 bases short and J 3 bases short, with 14 bases between. The CDR3 extends over 15 amino acids. The CDR3 protein is CASSTRGLGQNTLYF. The CDR3 DNA, read in part, is TGTGCCAGCAGTACCAGGGGATTAGGACAAAACACCTTGTAC.

A word on this clone: Genes and germline are mouse. The CDR3 end falls 1 residue outside the read, so it is completed with the germline J gene. The chain has TRBV13-1 and TRBJ2-5; TRBD1 matches at 11 bases. The junction had 0 bases not matched to a gene; V was cut back by 2 bases and J by 4 bases. Germline lookup yields CDR1 NSHNY and CDR2 SYGAGN. This CDR3 has 14 residues. Here the CDR3 reads CASSEGQGEDTQYF. Partial CDR3 DNA: TGTGCCAGCAGTGAGGGACAGGGGGAAGACACCCAGTAC.

This clone came up once. Germline and genes here are mouse. Sequencing ends 1 residue short of the CDR3 end; the germline J gene provides the rest. The chain combines TRBV13-2 with TRBJ1-4, with 8 nucleotides matching TRBD1. After removal of 3 bases from V and 3 bases from J, the junction contained 1 base not matched to a gene. Germline-derived CDR1 and CDR2 are NNHNN and SYGAGS (reference sequence). The CDR3 is made up of 14 amino acids. CDR3 DNA (partial): TGTGCCAGCGGTGGGACAGGGCCCAACGAAAGATTATTT. Protein sequence: CASGGTGPNERLF. The entire CDR3 protein is CASGGTGPNERLFF.

With respect to this clone: Gene names and germline match the mouse. CDR3 sequence reads: CASSQDRGDNQDTQYF. The CDR3 DNA, read in part, is TGTGCCAGCAGCCAAGATCGGGGGGATAACCAAGACACCCAGTAC. The chain recombines TRBV5 with TRBJ2-5, with D maybe TRBD2 (6 bases). The CDR3 extends 1 residue past the end of the read, so its final part is completed from the germline J gene. This CDR3 has 16 amino acids. The ends were cut back, 0 bases at V and 0 bases at J, with 10 bases in the middle. Germline CDR1 and CDR2: LGHNA and YNLKQL (reference sequence).

Comment on this clone: Gene labels here are mouse ones. The read terminates 1 residue ahead of where the CDR3 ends, so the germline J gene completes it. The chain joins TRBV13-1 to TRBJ1-1; the D gene is possibly TRBD1 (6 bases). The CDR3 is 14 residues long. Looked up from germline, CDR1 is NSHNY and CDR2 is SYGAGN. Trimming removed 0 bases from V and 0 bases from J, with 6 bases in between. The sequenced part of the CDR3 DNA is TGTGCCAGCAGTGATGGGACAGCAAACACAGAAGTCTTC. Protein sequence: CASSDGTANTEVF. The full CDR3 is CASSDGTANTEVFF.

In its sample, this clone was seen once. Gene and germline names: mouse. The CDR3 goes on 1 residue after the read ends, and that part is filled in from the germline J gene. The chain uses TRBV3 and TRBJ1-1; 9 bases match TRBD1. V trimming: 4 bases; J trimming: 3 bases; junction bases outside the gene matches: 3. The germline CDR1 and CDR2 sequences are SNHLY and FYNGKV (reference sequence). This CDR3 is 14 amino acids long. CDR3 in amino acids: CASSWTGEDTEVFF. CDR3 DNA, as far as it was read: TGTGCCAGCAGCTGGACAGGGGAGGACACAGAAGTCTTC. The full variable domain, its missing parts supplied by reference TRBV3 and TRBJ1-1, is GPKVLQIPSHQIIDMGQMVTLNCDPVSNHLYFYWYKQILGQQMEFLVNFYNGKVMEKSKLFKDQFSVERPDGSYFTLKIQPTALEDSAVYFCASSWTGEDTEVFFGKGTRLTVV.

For this clone: The genes are named according to mouse. The read stops 1 residue short of the end of the CDR3; the missing end is completed from the germline J gene. The chain employs TRBV4 and TRBJ2-4, with D maybe TRBD2 (6 bases). With 5 bases removed from V and 6 bases from J, the gap between germline ends came to 9 bases. There are 12 residues in the CDR3. Germline V gene data show CDR1 as LGHDT and CDR2 as YNNKQL (reference sequence). The sequenced part of the CDR3 DNA is TGTGCCAGCAGCAACTGGGCGAACACCTTGTAC. Its translation: CASSNWANTLY. The full-length CDR3 reads as CASSNWANTLYF.

This clone is a singleton in its sample. Germline and genes here are mouse. Read data end 1 residue before the CDR3 end; the end is taken from the germline J gene. This sequence joins TRBV5 and TRBJ2-1; TRBD2 aligns across 9 bases. CDR3 size: 16 residues. V lost 1 base to trimming and J lost 2 bases; unmatched junction nucleotides: 3. Germline assignment: CDR1 LGHNA and CDR2 YNLKQL (reference sequence). Partial CDR3 DNA: TGTGCCAGCAGCCAAGTTGGGGGGGCTTACTATGCTGAGCAGTTC. Its protein is CASSQVGGAYYAEQF. The CDR3 in full is CASSQVGGAYYAEQFF.

On this clone: Mouse germline and gene names are used. From the germline J gene comes the end of the CDR3, since the read stops 1 residue before it. The chain joins TRBV20 to TRBJ2-4; the match to TRBD2 covers 10 bases. Unmatched junction bases numbered 4, after V lost 1 base and J lost 3 bases. CDR1 and CDR2 (germline): GFQATS, STVNSAI. CDR3 length: 15 amino acids. The DNA read from the CDR3 is TGTGGTGCTAGGGTCTGGGGGGGCGCCCAAAACACCTTGTAC. Translated: CGARVWGGAQNTLY. The full CDR3 is CGARVWGGAQNTLYF.